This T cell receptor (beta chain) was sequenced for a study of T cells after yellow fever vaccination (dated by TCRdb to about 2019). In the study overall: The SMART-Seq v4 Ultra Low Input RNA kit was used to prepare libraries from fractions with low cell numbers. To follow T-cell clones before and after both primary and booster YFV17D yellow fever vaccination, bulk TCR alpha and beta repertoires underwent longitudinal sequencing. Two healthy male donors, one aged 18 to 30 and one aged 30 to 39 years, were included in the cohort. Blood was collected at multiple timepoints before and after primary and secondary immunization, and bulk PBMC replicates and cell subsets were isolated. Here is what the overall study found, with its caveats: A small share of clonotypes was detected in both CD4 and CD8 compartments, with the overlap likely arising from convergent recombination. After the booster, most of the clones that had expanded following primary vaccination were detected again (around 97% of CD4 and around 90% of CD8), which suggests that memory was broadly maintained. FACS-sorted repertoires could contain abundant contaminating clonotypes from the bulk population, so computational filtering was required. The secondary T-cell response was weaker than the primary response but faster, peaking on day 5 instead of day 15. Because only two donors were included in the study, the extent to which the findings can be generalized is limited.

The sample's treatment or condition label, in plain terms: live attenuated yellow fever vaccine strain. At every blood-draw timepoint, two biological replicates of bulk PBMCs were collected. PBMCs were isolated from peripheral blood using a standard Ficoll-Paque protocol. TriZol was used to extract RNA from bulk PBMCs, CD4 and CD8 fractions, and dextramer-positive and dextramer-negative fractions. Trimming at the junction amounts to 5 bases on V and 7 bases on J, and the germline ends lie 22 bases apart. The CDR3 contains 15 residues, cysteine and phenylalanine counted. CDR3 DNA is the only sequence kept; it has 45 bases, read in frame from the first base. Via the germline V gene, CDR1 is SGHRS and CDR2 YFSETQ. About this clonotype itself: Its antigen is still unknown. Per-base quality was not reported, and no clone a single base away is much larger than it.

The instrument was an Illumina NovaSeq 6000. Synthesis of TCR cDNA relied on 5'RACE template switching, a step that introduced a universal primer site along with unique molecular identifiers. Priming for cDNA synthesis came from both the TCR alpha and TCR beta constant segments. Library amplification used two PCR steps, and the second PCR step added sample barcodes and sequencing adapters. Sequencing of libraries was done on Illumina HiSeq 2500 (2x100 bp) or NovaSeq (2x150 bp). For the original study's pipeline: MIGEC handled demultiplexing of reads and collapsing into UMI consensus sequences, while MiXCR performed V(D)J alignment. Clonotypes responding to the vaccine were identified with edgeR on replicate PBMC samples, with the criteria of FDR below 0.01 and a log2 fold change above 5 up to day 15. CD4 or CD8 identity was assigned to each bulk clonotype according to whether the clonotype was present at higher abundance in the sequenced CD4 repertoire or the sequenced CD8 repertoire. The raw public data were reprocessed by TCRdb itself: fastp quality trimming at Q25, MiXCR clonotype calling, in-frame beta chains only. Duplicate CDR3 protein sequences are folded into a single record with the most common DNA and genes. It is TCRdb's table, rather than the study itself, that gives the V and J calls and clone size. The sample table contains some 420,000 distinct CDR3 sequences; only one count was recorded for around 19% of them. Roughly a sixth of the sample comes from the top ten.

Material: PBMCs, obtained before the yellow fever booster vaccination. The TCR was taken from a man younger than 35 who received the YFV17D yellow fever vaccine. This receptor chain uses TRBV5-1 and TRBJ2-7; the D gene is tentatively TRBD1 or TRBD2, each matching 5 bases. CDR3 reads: CASRSETFPGTEQYF. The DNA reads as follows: TGCGCCAGCAGATCGGAGACATTCCCTGGGACGGAGCAGTACTTC.